Sequencing of this TCR beta chain was carried out in a study of blood T cell repertoires in COVID-19. Across the study: The United States, Italy and Spain supplied acute and convalescent COVID-19 samples. The cDNA or gDNA used as material had been derived from T cells, B-cell-depleted T cells, or PBMCs.

As originally analysed: Reference gene primer amplification yielded estimated nucleated cell counts. TCRdb's copy holds only in-frame clones and misses some; the assay was immunoSEQ multiplex PCR. Clone size and V and J calls were adopted from that table, with D and trimming inferred from the DNA. This sample has fewer than 150,000 clones, with approximately 77% found just once. Germline CDR1 reads SGDLS; CDR2 reads YYNGEE. This CDR3 has 14 amino acids. Trimming took off 3 bases at V and 5 bases at J, with 9 bases between the two ends. The V and J genes are TRBV9 and TRBJ1-6; D is possibly TRBD1 (6 bases). The sequenced sample consisted of peripheral blood. This sequence originates from a man at least 80 years old with acute or convalescent COVID-19. DNA of the CDR3: TGTGCCAGCAGCGGGGCAGGGGATAATTCACCCCTCCACTTT. Residues: CASSGAGDNSPLHF.